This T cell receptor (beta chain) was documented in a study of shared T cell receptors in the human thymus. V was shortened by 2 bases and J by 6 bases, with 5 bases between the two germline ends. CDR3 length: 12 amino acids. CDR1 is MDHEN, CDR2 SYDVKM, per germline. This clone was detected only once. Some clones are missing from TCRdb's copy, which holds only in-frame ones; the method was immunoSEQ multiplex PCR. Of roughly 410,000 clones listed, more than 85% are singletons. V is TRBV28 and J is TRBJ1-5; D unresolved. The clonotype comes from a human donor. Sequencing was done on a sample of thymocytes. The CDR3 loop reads CASSLRSQPQHF. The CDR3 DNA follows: TGTGCCAGCAGTTTAAGGAGTCAGCCCCAGCATTTT. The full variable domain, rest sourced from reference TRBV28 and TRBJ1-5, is DVKVTQSSRYLVKRTGEKVFLECVQDMDHENMFWYRQDPGLGLRLIYFSYDVKMKEKGDIPEGYSVSREKKERFSLILESASTNQTSMYLCASSLRSQPQHFGDGTRLSIL.